These T cell receptor beta chains were read from a single sample in a study of shared clonotypes between healthy human individuals. The table came from immunoSEQ multiplex PCR; TCRdb's copy has only in-frame clones and leaves some out. This sample has roughly 86,000 clones; approximately 75% occur once, and the top ten carry roughly 49%. The sample consisted of memory CD8+ T cells sorted from blood. The receptors were gathered from a young man in good health. CDR3s include the opening cysteine and the closing phenylalanine or tryptophan. Each record gives: J gene, D gene, V gene, CDR3 protein. D genes are given only for firm matches.

>TRBJ1-2|TRBD1|TRBV18
CASSALPTSRQGSGDGYTF
>TRBJ2-7|TRBD2|TRBV5-5
CASSLRTSGSPGYF
>TRBJ2-1|TRBD2|TRBV29-1
CSVEDLADEQFF
>TRBJ1-1|NA|TRBV27
CASSLNGDGEAFF
>TRBJ2-2|TRBD2|TRBV5-1
CASSRTSGNTGELFF
>TRBJ2-3|TRBD2|TRBV18
CASSRLASTDTQYF
>TRBJ2-3|NA|TRBV28
CASSLGSLPDTQYF
>TRBJ1-1|NA|TRBV7-6
CASSPGGWTEAFF
>TRBJ2-3|NA|TRBV27
CASSSLPSGNAQYF
>TRBJ2-3|NA|TRBV5-4
CASSFPTDTQYF
>TRBJ1-3|NA|TRBV5-6
CASSLWSGNTIYF
>TRBJ1-2|NA|TRBV4-2
CASSQDNSLNYGYTF
>TRBJ2-4|TRBD2|TRBV5-1
CASSPELAGVTGIAKNIQYF
>TRBJ2-1|TRBD2|TRBV7-2
CASSSPGLVNNEQFF
>TRBJ2-7|NA|TRBV27
CASSLSRGTEQYF
>TRBJ2-5|TRBD2|TRBV6-1
CASSEASGSQETQYF
>TRBJ2-7|NA|TRBV7-2
CASSLAGEQYF
>TRBJ2-7|TRBD2|TRBV28
CASSFRLAGVSEQYF
>TRBJ2-3|TRBD1|TRBV5-4
CASSLPGQGADTQYF
>TRBJ1-1|NA|TRBV6-1
CASSEQRGTEAFF
>TRBJ2-7|NA|TRBV7-9
CASSAAPTYEQYF
>TRBJ1-2|NA|TRBV19
CASSTGPHYGYTF
>TRBJ2-1|TRBD2|TRBV7-2
CASSSTSLAGVGGEQFF
>TRBJ1-2|NA|TRBV7-9
CASTDGSPLGYTF
>TRBJ2-3|NA|TRBV28
CASSLFGQGESDTQYF
>TRBJ1-2|NA|TRBV9
CASSSWTDGYTF
>TRBJ2-3|TRBD2|TRBV6-4
CASSPLAGDTDTQYF
>TRBJ1-1|NA|TRBV20-1
CSARDQTEAFF
>TRBJ2-7|NA|TRBV28
CASSLSSDYEQYF
>TRBJ1-3|TRBD1|TRBV25-1
CASSTTGGSGNTIYF
>TRBJ2-3|NA|TRBV19
CASSRTPLGDTQYF
>TRBJ2-3|NA|TRBV18
CASSPPFSTDTQYF
>TRBJ2-1|NA|TRBV7-9
CASHGHRFGRVPPNEQFF
>TRBJ2-3|NA|TRBV7-9
CASEEGGWGEDTQYF
>TRBJ1-1|NA|TRBV19
CASKTGPKTEAFF
>TRBJ2-3|NA|TRBV19
CASSTLVGEGTDTQYF
>TRBJ2-2|TRBD2|TRBV27
CASASRPSGRYTGELFF
>TRBJ2-7|NA|TRBV11-1
CASSRSWGYEQYF
>TRBJ1-1|TRBD1|TRBV27
CASSLWGQANTEAFF
>TRBJ1-1|NA|TRBV28
CASSPYRVHTEAFF
>TRBJ2-1|NA|TRBV6-1
CASSQAESSYNEQFF
>TRBJ2-1|NA|TRBV21-1
CASSKTLADSSYNEQFF
>TRBJ2-7|NA|TRBV19
CASRWRGSYEQYF
>TRBJ2-1|TRBD1|TRBV6-1
CASSSSTGRNEQFF
>TRBJ2-1|NA|TRBV30
CAWSATPWGHEQFF